The TCR beta chain described here comes from a study of vaccination effects on CD4 cells after COVID-19. The repertoire was sequenced with immunoSEQ multiplex PCR; TCRdb's copy has only in-frame clones and lacks some. The sample contains about 65,000 clones, 70% to 80% of which appear only once. Prior to sequencing, the ViraFEST assay stimulated PBMC with viral peptide pools, which expanded the antigen-specific CD4+ T cells. At the end of 10 days of culture, CD4+ T cells were isolated. Nucleocapsid antibodies were negative in the vaccine recipients, who had never had SARS-CoV-2 infection. Some 2.2 million PBMC per well were cultured with approximately 9.7 IU/ml IL-2 and roughly 10 ug/ml peptides. With respect to this clone: Its antigen is still unknown.

The CDR3 is 18 residues long. V was shortened by 1 base and J by 1 base, with 17 bases between the two germline ends. Germline CDR1 and CDR2: MGHDK and SYGVNS. Study-level results: Convalescent patients were scarce in the study, and it lacked early post-infection timepoints. Marked clonal contraction of both clone types appeared late after vaccination.

V is TRBV25-1 and J is TRBJ2-1; D may be TRBD1 or TRBD2 (5 bases each). Specimen: CD4+ T cells from PBMCs cultured with HCoV-NL63 spike peptides, collected before COVID-19 vaccination. This receptor was taken from a human donor who received a COVID-19 vaccine. Written as DNA, the CDR3 is TGTGCCAGCAGTGAATCGAGTGGGGCGGGCGAATCCTACAATGAGCAGTTCTTC. Translated, it gives CASSESSGAGESYNEQFF.